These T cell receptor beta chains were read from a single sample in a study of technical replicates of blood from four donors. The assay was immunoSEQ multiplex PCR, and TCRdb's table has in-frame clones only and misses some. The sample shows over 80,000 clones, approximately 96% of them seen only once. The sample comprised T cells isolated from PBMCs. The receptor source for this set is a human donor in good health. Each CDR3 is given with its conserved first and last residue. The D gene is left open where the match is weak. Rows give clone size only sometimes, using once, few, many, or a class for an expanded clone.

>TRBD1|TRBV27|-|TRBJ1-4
TGTGCAGCTATGGACAGGGGCAATGAAAAACTGTTTTTT
CAAMDRGNEKLFF
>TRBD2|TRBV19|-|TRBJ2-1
TGTGCCAGTACCCTCCGCGGGGGAGGGCCTTCCTACAATGAGCAGTTCTTC
CASTLRGGGPSYNEQFF
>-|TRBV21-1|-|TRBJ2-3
TGTGCCAGCATTAGCGGGAGGTCTAACACAGATACGCAGTATTTT
CASISGRSNTDTQYF
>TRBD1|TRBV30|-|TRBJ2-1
TGTGCCTGGGACAGGGTTAATGAGCAGTTCTTC
CAWDRVNEQFF
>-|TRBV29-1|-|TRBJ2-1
TGCAGCGTTTATGTCTACAATGAGCAGTTCTTC
CSVYVYNEQFF
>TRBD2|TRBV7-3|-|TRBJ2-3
TGTGCCAGCAGGCCCAGCGGGAGTGGCTGGGATACGCAGTATTTT
CASRPSGSGWDTQYF
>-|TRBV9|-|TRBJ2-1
TGTGCCAGCAGCGAGGGGAATAGCTTCTACAATGAGCAGTTCTTC
CASSEGNSFYNEQFF
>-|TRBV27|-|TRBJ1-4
TGTGCCAGCAGATACTCTCGGGGGGGTGCAACTAATGAAAAACTGTTTTTT
CASRYSRGGATNEKLFF
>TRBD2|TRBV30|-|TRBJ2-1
TGTGCCTTGTCGCTACTAGCGGGAGTCAATGAGCAGTTCTTC
CALSLLAGVNEQFF
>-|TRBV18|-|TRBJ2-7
TGTGCCAGCTCACAGGAGGAATACGAGCAGTACTTC
CASSQEEYEQYF
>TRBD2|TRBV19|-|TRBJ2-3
TGTGCCAGTAGTATGACTAGCGGGAGTCCCAGCACAGATACGCAGTATTTT
CASSMTSGSPSTDTQYF
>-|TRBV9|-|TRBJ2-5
TGTGCCAGCAGCGTAGTCACGGAGGGTCAAGAGACCCAGTACTTC
CASSVVTEGQETQYF
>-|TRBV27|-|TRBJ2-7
TGTGCCAGCAGTTTATCTGGGACTGATGGGGATAAGCAGTACTTC
CASSLSGTDGDKQYF
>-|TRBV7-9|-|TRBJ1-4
TGTGCCAGCAGCCCATCGCGTTCTAATGAAAAACTGTTTTTT
CASSPSRSNEKLFF
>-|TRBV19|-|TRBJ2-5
TGTGCCAGTAGTATGCGATGGCAGGGTGGCCAAGAGACCCAGTACTTC
CASSMRWQGGQETQYF
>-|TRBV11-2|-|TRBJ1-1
TGTGCCAGCAGCTTACGGGGGGCGGCGGACACTGAAGCTTTCTTT
CASSLRGAADTEAFF
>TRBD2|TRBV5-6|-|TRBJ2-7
TGTGCCAGCAGCTTGGTTTTAGCGGGATCAGGCGAGCAGTACTTC
CASSLVLAGSGEQYF
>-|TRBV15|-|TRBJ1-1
TGTGCCACCAGCAGTCGGTGGGCCGACACTGAAGCTTTCTTT
CATSSRWADTEAFF
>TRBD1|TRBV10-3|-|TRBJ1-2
TGTGCCATCAGTGACTTCGGCGCCTCAGGGGGACGAAGTGGCTACACCTTC
CAISDFGASGGRSGYTF
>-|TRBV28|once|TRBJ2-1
TGTGCCAGCAGTCCCTATCGGGAGAGATACAATGAGCAGTTCTTC
CASSPYRERYNEQFF
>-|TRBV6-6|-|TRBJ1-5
TGTGCCAGCAGCGGGGACAATCAGCCCCAGCATTTT
CASSGDNQPQHF
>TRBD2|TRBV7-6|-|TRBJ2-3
TGTGCCAGCAGCGGTCTGGCGGGAGGGCCCACAGATACGCAGTATTTT
CASSGLAGGPTDTQYF
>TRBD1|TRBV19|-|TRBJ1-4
TGTGCCAGTAGCCACCGGACAGGTTACAATGAAAAACTGTTTTTT
CASSHRTGYNEKLFF